This entry features one TCR beta chain sequence. For sorted subsets, approximately 0.2 ug DNA per replicate equaled about 31,000 T cell genomes. Assay: immunoSEQ multiplex PCR; the TCRdb copy retains only in-frame clones and omits some. Among 2.5 million or so clones listed, approximately 92% were seen once. Trimming shortened V by 4 bases and J by 2 bases, and 16 bases separated the two germline ends. In germline, CDR1 is SGDLS, CDR2 YYNGEE. The CDR3 consists of 15 residues. These data belong to a study of shared clonotypes between healthy human individuals. The sequence derives from a man in his late teens or twenties in good health. The chain uses TRBV9 and TRBJ2-7; D is possibly TRBD1 or TRBD2 (5 bases each). Sequenced sample: naive CD4+ T cells sorted from blood. Sample subset: CD45RA+ positively selected. CDR3 nucleotides: TGTGCCAGCAGCAAAACCGGGACGGCTGCCTACGAGCAGTACTTC. Translation gives CASSKTGTAAYEQYF.